This TCR beta chain was sequenced for a study of CD8+ T cells in alopecia areata. Isolated RNA was reverse transcribed into cDNA used as the sequencing template. Libraries were prepared by immunoSEQ multiplex PCR; TCRdb keeps only in-frame clonotypes and omits some of them. The table records about 99,000 clones, 80% to 90% of them present only once. Treatment indicated: oral pan-JAK inhibitor, 5-10 mg twice daily. The clonotype comes from a human donor with alopecia areata. The sequencing used CD8+ T cells sorted from blood, collected between weeks 30 and 35, from a patient treated with tofacitinib.

Written as DNA, the CDR3 is TGTGCCGCAGCCCCAGAGCCGACAGGTTTCGGTGAGCAGTTCTTC. Protein sequence: CAAAPEPTGFGEQFF. The chain uses TRBV6-5 and TRBJ2-1, with a possible D match to TRBD1 (6 bases). The CDR3 is 15 amino acids. The germline V and J ends were trimmed by 11 bases and 9 bases, with 26 bases remaining between them. CDR1 and CDR2 from the germline V gene are MNHEY and SVGAGI.